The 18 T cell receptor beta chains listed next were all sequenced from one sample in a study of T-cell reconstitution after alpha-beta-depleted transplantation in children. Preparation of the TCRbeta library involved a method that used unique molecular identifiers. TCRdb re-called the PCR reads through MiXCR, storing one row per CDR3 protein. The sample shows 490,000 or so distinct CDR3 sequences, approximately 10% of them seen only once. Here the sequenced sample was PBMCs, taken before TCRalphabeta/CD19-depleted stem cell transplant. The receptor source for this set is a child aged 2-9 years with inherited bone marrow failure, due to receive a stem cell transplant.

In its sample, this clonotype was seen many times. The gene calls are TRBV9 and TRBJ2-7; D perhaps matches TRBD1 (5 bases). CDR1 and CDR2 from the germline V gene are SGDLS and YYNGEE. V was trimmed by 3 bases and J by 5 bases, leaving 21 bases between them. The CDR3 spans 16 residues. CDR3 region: CASSARAGAPMNEQYF. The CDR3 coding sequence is TGTGCCAGCAGCGCACGAGCTGGGGCCCCCATGAACGAGCAGTACTTC.

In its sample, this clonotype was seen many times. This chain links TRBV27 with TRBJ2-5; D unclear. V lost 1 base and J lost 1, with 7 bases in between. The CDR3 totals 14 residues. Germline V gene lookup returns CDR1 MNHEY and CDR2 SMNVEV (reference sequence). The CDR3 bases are TGTGCCAGCAGTTTATGGCCGGTCCAAGAGACCCAGTACTTC. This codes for CASSLWPVQETQYF.

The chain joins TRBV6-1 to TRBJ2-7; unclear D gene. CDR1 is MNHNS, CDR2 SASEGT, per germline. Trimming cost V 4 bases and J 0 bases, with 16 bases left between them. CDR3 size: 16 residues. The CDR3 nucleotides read TGTGCCAGCAGTGCGGTATTAGGGCAAAGCTCCTACGAGCAGTACTTC. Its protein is CASSAVLGQSSYEQYF.

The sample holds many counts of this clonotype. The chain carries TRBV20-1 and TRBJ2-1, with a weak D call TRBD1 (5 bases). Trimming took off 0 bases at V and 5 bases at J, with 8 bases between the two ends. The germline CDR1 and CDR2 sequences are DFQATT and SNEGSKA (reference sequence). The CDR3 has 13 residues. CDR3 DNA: TGCAGTGCTAGAGATGGCAGGGACAATGAGCAGTTCTTC. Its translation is CSARDGRDNEQFF.

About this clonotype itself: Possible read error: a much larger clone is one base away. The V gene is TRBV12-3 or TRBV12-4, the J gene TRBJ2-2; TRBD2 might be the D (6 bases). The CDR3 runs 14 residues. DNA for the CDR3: TGTGCCAGCAGTTTTAGGAGGGGTACCGGGGACCTGTTTTTT. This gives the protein CASSFRRGTGDLFF.

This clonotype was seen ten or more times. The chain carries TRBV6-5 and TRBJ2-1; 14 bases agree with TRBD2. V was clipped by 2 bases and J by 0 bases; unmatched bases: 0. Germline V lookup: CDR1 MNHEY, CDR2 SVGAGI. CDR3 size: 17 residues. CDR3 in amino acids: CASSYGTSGSSYNEQFF. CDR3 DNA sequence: TGTGCCAGCAGTTACGGGACTAGCGGGAGCTCCTACAATGAGCAGTTCTTC.

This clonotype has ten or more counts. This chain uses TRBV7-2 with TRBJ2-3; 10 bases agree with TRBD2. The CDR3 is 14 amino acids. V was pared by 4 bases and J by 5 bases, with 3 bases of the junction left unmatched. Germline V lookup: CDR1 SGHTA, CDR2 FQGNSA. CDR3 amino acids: CASSYASGGDTQYF. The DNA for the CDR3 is TGTGCCAGCAGCTATGCTAGCGGGGGAGATACGCAGTATTTT.

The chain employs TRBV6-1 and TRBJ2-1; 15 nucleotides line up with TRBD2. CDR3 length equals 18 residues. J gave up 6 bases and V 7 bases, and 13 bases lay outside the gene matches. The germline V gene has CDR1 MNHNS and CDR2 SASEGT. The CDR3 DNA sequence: TGTGCCAGCACCCAGGGACTAGCGGGAGGCCGCATTGGCAATGAGCAGTTCTTC. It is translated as CASTQGLAGGRIGNEQFF.

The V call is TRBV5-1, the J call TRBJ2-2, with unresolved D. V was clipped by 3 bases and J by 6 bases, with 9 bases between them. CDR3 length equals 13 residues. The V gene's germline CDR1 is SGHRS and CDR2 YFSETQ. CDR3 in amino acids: CASSYQLSGELFF. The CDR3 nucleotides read TGCGCCAGCAGCTACCAACTCTCCGGGGAGCTGTTTTTT.

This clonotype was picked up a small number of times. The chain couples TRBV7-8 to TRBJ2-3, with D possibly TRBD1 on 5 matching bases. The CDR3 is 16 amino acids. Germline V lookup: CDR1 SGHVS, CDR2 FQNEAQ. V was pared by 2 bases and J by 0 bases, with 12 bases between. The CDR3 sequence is CASSLPPRQSTDTQYF. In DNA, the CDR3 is TGTGCCAGCAGCTTACCTCCGAGACAGAGCACAGATACGCAGTATTTT.

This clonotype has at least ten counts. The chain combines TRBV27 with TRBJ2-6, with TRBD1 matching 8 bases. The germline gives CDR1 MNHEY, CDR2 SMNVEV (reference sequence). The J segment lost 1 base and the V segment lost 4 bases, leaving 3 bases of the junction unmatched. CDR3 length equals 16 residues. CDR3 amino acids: CASSSGDRSGANVLTF. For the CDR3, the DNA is TGTGCCAGCAGTTCGGGGGACAGGTCTGGGGCCAACGTCCTGACTTTC.

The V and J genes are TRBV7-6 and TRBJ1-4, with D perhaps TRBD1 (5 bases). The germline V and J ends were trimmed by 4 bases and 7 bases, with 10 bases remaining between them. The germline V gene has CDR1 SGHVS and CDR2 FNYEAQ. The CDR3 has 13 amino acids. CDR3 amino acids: CASSYARGEKLFF. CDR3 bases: TGTGCCAGCAGCTACGCAAGGGGTGAAAAACTGTTTTTT.

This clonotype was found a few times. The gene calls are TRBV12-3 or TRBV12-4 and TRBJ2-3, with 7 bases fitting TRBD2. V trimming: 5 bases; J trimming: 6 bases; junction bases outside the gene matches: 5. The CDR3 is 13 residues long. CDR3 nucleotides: TGTGCCAGCAGTCGGGGACTATGGGATACGCAGTATTTT. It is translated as CASSRGLWDTQYF.

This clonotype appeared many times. The CDR3 spells CASSLMAETQYF. The CDR3 DNA follows: TGTGCCAGCAGCTTAATGGCGGAGACCCAGTACTTC. The chain links TRBV7-2 to TRBJ2-5; D gene ambiguous. V was shortened by 2 bases and J by 5 bases, with 6 bases between the two germline ends. Germline CDR1 reads SGHTA; CDR2 reads FQGNSA. The CDR3 loop spans 12 amino acids.

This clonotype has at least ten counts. CDR3 region: CASSYGLASVYEQYF. The CDR3 nucleotides are TGCGCCAGCAGCTACGGACTAGCTTCTGTATACGAGCAGTACTTC. The chain combines TRBV5-1 with TRBJ2-7; TRBD2 matches 8 bases. Trimming at V came to 3 bases and at J to 4 bases, leaving 9 bases not matched to a gene. The CDR3 consists of 15 residues. The germline gives CDR1 SGHRS, CDR2 YFSETQ.

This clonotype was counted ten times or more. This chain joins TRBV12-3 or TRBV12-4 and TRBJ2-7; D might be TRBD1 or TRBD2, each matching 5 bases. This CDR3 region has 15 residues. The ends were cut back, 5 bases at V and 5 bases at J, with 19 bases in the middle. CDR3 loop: CASSPSRGGRHEQYF. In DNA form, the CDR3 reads TGTGCCAGCAGTCCGAGCCGTGGGGGTCGGCACGAGCAGTACTTC.

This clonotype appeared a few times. The chain's CDR3 is CASSYSGSYNEQFF. The CDR3 DNA sequence: TGTGCCAGCAGTTACTCAGGCTCCTACAATGAGCAGTTCTTC. The chain combines TRBV6-2 or TRBV6-3 with TRBJ2-1; D gene ambiguous. The V gene's germline CDR1 is MNHEY and CDR2 SVGEGT. The V gene lost 0 bases and the J gene lost 0 bases, with 3 bases spanning the gap. This CDR3 is 14 amino acids long.

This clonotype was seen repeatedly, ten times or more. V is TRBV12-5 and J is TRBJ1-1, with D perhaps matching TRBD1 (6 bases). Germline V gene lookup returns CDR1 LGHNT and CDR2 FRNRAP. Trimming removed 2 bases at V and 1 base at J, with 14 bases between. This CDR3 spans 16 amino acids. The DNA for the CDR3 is TGTGCTAGTGGTTTGAGCAGGGGAAGCAAGAACACTGAAGCTTTCTTT. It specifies CASGLSRGSKNTEAFF.